These 27 T cell receptor beta chains were sequenced from one sample in a study of shared clonotypes between healthy human individuals. Measured with immunoSEQ multiplex PCR; TCRdb has only the in-frame clones, and not every one. The data hold more than 2 million clones, with roughly 95% observed a single time. Selected positively for CCR7 and CD45RO-negative, naive CD8 cells excluded terminally differentiated effector memory CD45RA+ cells. The sample was naive CD8+ T cells sorted from blood. The source is a man younger than 35 in good health.

The rearrangement links TRBV27 to TRBJ2-1, with TRBD2 matching 9 bases. J lost 4 bases, V lost 8 bases, and 9 bases had no gene match. The CDR3 length is 15 residues. CDR1 MNHEY and CDR2 SMNVEV come from the germline V gene (reference sequence). The CDR3 sequence is CASLRVAGVYNEQFF. CDR3 coding DNA: TGTGCCAGCCTTAGGGTAGCGGGGGTATACAATGAGCAGTTCTTC.

The V and J genes are TRBV4-2 and TRBJ2-7; unclear D gene. CDR3 length: 15 amino acids. Germline CDR1 reads LGHNA; CDR2 reads YNFKEQ. The V end was cut by 3 bases, the J end by 1 base, with 13 bases between. The CDR3 loop reads CASSHNAGPSYEQYF. CDR3 nucleotide sequence: TGTGCCAGCAGCCATAACGCCGGGCCTTCCTACGAGCAGTACTTC.

In the case of this clone: The identical CDR3 is also encoded by other nucleotide sequences in the sample. The chain employs TRBV10-1 and TRBJ2-2, with 8 positions matching TRBD1. The germline V gene has CDR1 WNHNN and CDR2 SYGVQD (reference sequence). CDR3 length: 15 amino acids. Trimming cost V 4 bases and J 1 base; bases outside gene matches: 2. CDR3 sequence reads: CASSAGTGNTGELFF. The CDR3 nucleotides are TGCGCCAGCAGTGCCGGGACAGGGAACACCGGGGAGCTGTTTTTT.

This clone was seen just once. The chain couples TRBV7-9 to TRBJ2-1; weak D call: TRBD2 (6 bases). The germline V and J ends were trimmed by 8 bases and 5 bases, with 19 bases remaining between them. The CDR3 has 15 amino acids. Germline loops: CDR1 SEHNR, CDR2 FQNEAQ (reference sequence). The CDR3 DNA reads TGTGCCAGCGGTATGAGTAGCGGAGGGGACAATGAGCAGTTCTTC. Translated, it gives CASGMSSGGDNEQFF.

The gene calls are TRBV11-2 and TRBJ1-6, with a possible D match to TRBD1 (6 bases). The CDR3 runs 15 residues. V was trimmed by 5 bases and J by 8 bases, leaving 16 bases between them. CDR1 and CDR2 from the germline V gene are SGHAT and FQNNGV. For the CDR3, the DNA is TGTGCCAGCAGCCACCAACAGGGATTGGATTCACCCCTCCACTTT. It encodes CASSHQQGLDSPLHF.

This sequence joins TRBV18 and TRBJ2-7; perhaps TRBD2 as D (5 bases). The CDR3 sequence is 14 residues long. V was shortened by 6 bases and J by 4 bases, with 16 bases between the two germline ends. Germline V gene lookup returns CDR1 KGHSH and CDR2 LQKENI. In DNA, the CDR3 is TGTGCCAGCTCTCCCCCGGGGTTCGATTACGAGCAGTACTTC. It encodes CASSPPGFDYEQYF. The full variable domain, completed using reference TRBV18 and TRBJ2-7, is NAGVMQNPRHLVRRRGQEARLRCSPMKGHSHVYWYRQLPEEGLKFMVYLQKENIIDESGMPKERFSAEFPKEGPSILRIQQVVRGDSAAYFCASSPPGFDYEQYFGPGTRLTVT.

The V call is TRBV4-1, the J call TRBJ1-4; tentatively, D is TRBD1 (5 bases). CDR3 length: 14 amino acids. V lost 5 bases and J 5 bases, leaving 12 bases between the germline ends. Per germline, CDR1 MGHRA and CDR2 YSYEKL. The CDR3 DNA reads as TGCGCCAGCAGCTTCCGGGACGGGAATGAAAAACTGTTTTTT. Translated: CASSFRDGNEKLFF.

With respect to this clone: Sequence at one end of the junction differs from germline and may be a read error. The V and J genes are TRBV11-2 and TRBJ2-7; 7 bases fit TRBD1. Germline values: CDR1 SGHAT, CDR2 FQNNGV. This CDR3 comprises 13 residues. The CDR3 DNA is TGTGCCAGCAGCCCCAGCGGACAGGCCTTTCAGGATTTC. Translated: CASSPSGQAFQDF.

The chain links TRBV7-9 to TRBJ1-2, with 7 bases that match TRBD1. Looked up from germline, CDR1 is SEHNR and CDR2 is FQNEAQ (reference sequence). CDR3 length: 17 amino acids. J was trimmed by 0 bases and V by 5 bases; bases with no gene match: 12. The CDR3 protein is CASSPPEGAAANYGYTF. In nucleotides, the CDR3 is TGTGCCAGCAGCCCCCCGGAGGGGGCTGCAGCTAACTATGGCTACACCTTC.

The chain recombines TRBV9 with TRBJ2-7; TRBD1 or TRBD2 may be the D gene (5 bases each). Trimming left V 4 bases short and J 6 bases short, with 14 bases between. There are 13 residues in the CDR3. CDR1 SGDLS and CDR2 YYNGEE come from the germline V gene. The CDR3 sequence is CASSSGPGSEQYF. The CDR3, as DNA: TGTGCCAGCAGCTCCGGCCCAGGGAGCGAGCAGTACTTC.

In regard to this clone: This specimen includes other DNA sequences encoding the same CDR3. The rearrangement uses TRBV4-1 and TRBJ2-5; perhaps TRBD2 as D (5 bases). Germline CDR1 reads MGHRA; CDR2 reads YSYEKL. Trimming removed 0 bases at V and 5 bases at J, with 13 bases between. The CDR3 totals 15 residues. The CDR3 region has the DNA TGCGCCAGCAGCCAAGATCTATCGGCGGGTGAGACCCAGTACTTC. As protein: CASSQDLSAGETQYF.

The rearrangement uses TRBV30 and TRBJ1-2; D is possibly TRBD1 (5 bases). The CDR3 spans 12 residues. CDR1 is GTSNPN, CDR2 SVGIG, per germline (reference sequence). Between the trimmed V and J ends, which lost 3 bases and 5 bases, there was a span of 10 bases. CDR3 sequence: CAWSGEGYGYTF. The DNA for the CDR3 is TGTGCCTGGAGCGGAGAGGGGTATGGCTACACCTTC.

The chain couples TRBV4-1 to TRBJ1-2; D unresolved. The CDR3 runs to 13 residues. Germline V gene lookup returns CDR1 MGHRA and CDR2 YSYEKL. V was trimmed by 1 base and J by 5 bases, leaving 8 bases between them. The CDR3 loop reads CASSQGPLYGYTF. The CDR3 DNA reads TGCGCCAGCAGCCAAGGCCCCTTATATGGCTACACCTTC.

Comments on this clone: Other DNA sequences in this sample translate to the same CDR3. The rearrangement joins TRBV9 to TRBJ1-5, with TRBD1 as a possible D gene (5 bases). Trimming cost V 3 bases and J 2 bases, with 6 bases left between them. The CDR3 contains 13 residues. The germline V gene has CDR1 SGDLS and CDR2 YYNGEE. The chain's CDR3 is CASSGGGNQPQHF. In DNA, the CDR3 is TGTGCCAGCAGCGGAGGGGGCAATCAGCCCCAGCATTTT.

This clone has a single count. This chain joins TRBV6-5 and TRBJ1-2; D is uncertain. The germline gives CDR1 MNHEY, CDR2 SVGAGI. The V and J ends lost 7 bases and 2 bases respectively, with 14 bases between them. The CDR3 length is 14 residues. CDR3 DNA: TGTGCCAGCACCAGAATGGGCGGGAACTATGGCTACACCTTC. This codes for CASTRMGGNYGYTF.

The chain uses TRBV7-2 and TRBJ1-2, with D tentatively TRBD1 (5 bases). V was pared by 2 bases and J by 4 bases, with 17 bases between. Germline V gene data show CDR1 as SGHTA and CDR2 as FQGNSA. The CDR3 sequence is 16 residues long. Here the CDR3 reads CASSLSPGPAIYGYTF. CDR3 sequence (DNA): TGTGCCAGCAGCTTAAGCCCGGGGCCAGCCATCTATGGCTACACCTTC.

The gene calls are TRBV27 and TRBJ2-1; TRBD2 agrees at 7 bases. The germline V gene encodes CDR1 MNHEY and CDR2 SMNVEV (reference sequence). The ends lost 2 bases at V and 3 bases at J; junction bases unmatched: 7. The length of the CDR3 is 16 residues. CDR3 nucleotide sequence: TGTGCCAGCAGTTTAGGACTGGGAGGGGTCTACAATGAGCAGTTCTTC. Translating it yields CASSLGLGGVYNEQFF.

This chain links TRBV7-9 with TRBJ2-1; unclear D gene. From germline, CDR1 is SEHNR and CDR2 FQNEAQ (reference sequence). V shed 5 bases and J shed 7 bases, with 18 bases lying between them. This CDR3 contains 15 residues. Here the CDR3 reads CASSHSVRLGNEQFF. CDR3 coding DNA: TGTGCCAGCAGCCACTCAGTGAGGCTGGGTAATGAGCAGTTCTTC.

The chain links TRBV15 to TRBJ2-7, with D possibly being TRBD1 (6 bases). Trimming took 5 bases from V and 2 from J, leaving 16 bases between them. Per the germline V gene, CDR1 is LNHNV and CDR2 is YYDKDF (reference sequence). The CDR3 consists of 15 residues. CDR3 nucleotides: TGTGCCACCAGCCTTCGGCCGGCAGGGGCCTACGAGCAGTACTTC. This codes for CATSLRPAGAYEQYF.

This chain links TRBV11-2 with TRBJ2-3; D might be TRBD1 (5 bases). Germline-derived CDR1 and CDR2 are SGHAT and FQNNGV. The CDR3 extends over 15 amino acids. The germline V and J ends were trimmed by 2 bases and 5 bases, with 14 bases remaining between them. CDR3 in amino acids: CASSLSSRVEDTQYF. CDR3 bases: TGTGCCAGCAGCTTATCGTCCAGGGTTGAAGATACGCAGTATTTT.

This clone was counted once. The V and J genes are TRBV30 and TRBJ1-6; perhaps TRBD1 as D (5 bases). The ends were cut back, 5 bases at V and 9 bases at J, with 17 bases in the middle. The germline V gene encodes CDR1 GTSNPN and CDR2 SVGIG (reference sequence). The CDR3 covers 14 residues. The CDR3 DNA reads TGTGCCTGGGCAGGGTCCTTAGAAATTTCACCCCTCCACTTT. Residues: CAWAGSLEISPLHF.

V is TRBV28 and J is TRBJ1-5, with D possibly TRBD1 on 6 matching bases. The CDR3 covers 16 residues. Trimming cost V 6 bases and J 0 bases, with 15 bases left between them. Looked up from germline, CDR1 is MDHEN and CDR2 is SYDVKM. The CDR3: CASRQRQVYSNQPQHF. DNA of the CDR3: TGTGCCAGCAGACAACGACAGGTTTATAGCAATCAGCCCCAGCATTTT.

A word on this clone: The sample holds other DNA sequences that translate to the same CDR3. The rearrangement joins TRBV5-6 to TRBJ2-7, with 7 bases aligning to TRBD1. CDR1 SGHDT and CDR2 YYEEEE come from the germline V gene. Unmatched junction bases numbered 2, after V lost 4 bases and J lost 4 bases. The CDR3 sequence is 12 residues long. CDR3 in amino acids: CASSMTGYEQYF. CDR3 sequence (DNA): TGTGCCAGCAGCATGACAGGGTACGAGCAGTACTTC.

This chain uses TRBV30 with TRBJ1-6; D possibly corresponds to TRBD1 (6 bases). Germline CDR1 reads GTSNPN; CDR2 reads SVGIG (reference sequence). The CDR3 is 14 residues long. The V end lost 3 bases, the J end lost 6 bases, and 12 bases lay between the germline ends. The CDR3 coding sequence is TGTGCCTGGAGCGAAGGCAGGGGTAATTCACCCCTCCACTTT. As protein: CAWSEGRGNSPLHF.

The chain combines TRBV4-1 with TRBJ2-3; 8 nucleotides match TRBD1. Germline V gene lookup returns CDR1 MGHRA and CDR2 YSYEKL. This CDR3 is built from 16 residues. With 2 bases clipped from V and 2 bases from J, the junction kept 6 bases outside the gene matches. CDR3 protein: CASSQTTGVDTDTQYF. The CDR3 bases are TGCGCCAGCAGCCAAACGACAGGGGTCGACACAGATACGCAGTATTTT.

The chain recombines TRBV7-9 with TRBJ1-2; D perhaps matches TRBD1 (5 bases). CDR1 is SEHNR, CDR2 FQNEAQ, per germline (reference sequence). The ends were cut back, 0 bases at V and 4 bases at J, with 9 bases in the middle. The length of the CDR3 is 14 residues. DNA of the CDR3: TGTGCCAGCAGCTTAGCGGGGGTCGGCTATGGCTACACCTTC. As protein: CASSLAGVGYGYTF.

The chain has TRBV4-3 and TRBJ1-2; D is unresolved. Trimming took 4 bases from V and 3 from J, leaving 15 bases between them. Germline CDR1 LGHNA, CDR2 YSLEER. The CDR3 is made up of 15 amino acids. The CDR3 nucleotides read TGCGCCAGCAGCCCAAGGAAGGGTTTCGACTATGGCTACACCTTC. It specifies CASSPRKGFDYGYTF.